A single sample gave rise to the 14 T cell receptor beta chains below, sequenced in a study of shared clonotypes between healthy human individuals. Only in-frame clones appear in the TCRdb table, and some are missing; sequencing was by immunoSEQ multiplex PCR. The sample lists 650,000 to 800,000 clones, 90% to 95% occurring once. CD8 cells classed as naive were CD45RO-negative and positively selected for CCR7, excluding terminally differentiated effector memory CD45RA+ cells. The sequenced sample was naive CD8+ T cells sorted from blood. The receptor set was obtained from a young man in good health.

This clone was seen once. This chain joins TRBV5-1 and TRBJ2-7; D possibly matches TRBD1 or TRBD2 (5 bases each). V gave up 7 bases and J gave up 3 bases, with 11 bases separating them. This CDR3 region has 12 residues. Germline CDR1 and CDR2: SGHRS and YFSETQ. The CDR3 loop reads CASGAGRYEQYF. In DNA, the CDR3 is TGCGCCAGCGGGGCGGGTCGCTACGAGCAGTACTTC.

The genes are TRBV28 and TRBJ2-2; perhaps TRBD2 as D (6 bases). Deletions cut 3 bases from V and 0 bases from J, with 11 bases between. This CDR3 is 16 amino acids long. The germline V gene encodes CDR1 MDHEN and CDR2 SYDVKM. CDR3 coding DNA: TGTGCCAGCAGTTTGGAGGGGCGGGCGAACACCGGGGAGCTGTTTTTT. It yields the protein CASSLEGRANTGELFF.

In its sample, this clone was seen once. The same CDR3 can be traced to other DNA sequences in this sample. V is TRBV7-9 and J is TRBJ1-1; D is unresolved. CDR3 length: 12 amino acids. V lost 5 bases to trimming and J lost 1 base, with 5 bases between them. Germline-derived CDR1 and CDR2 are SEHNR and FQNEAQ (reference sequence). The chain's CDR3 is CASSLENTEAFF. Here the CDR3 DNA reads TGTGCCAGCAGCCTCGAGAACACTGAAGCTTTCTTT.

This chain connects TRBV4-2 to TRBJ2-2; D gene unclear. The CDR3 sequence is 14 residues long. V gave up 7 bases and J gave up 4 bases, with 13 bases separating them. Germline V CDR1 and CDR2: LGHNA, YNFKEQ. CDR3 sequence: CASNLELSTGELFF. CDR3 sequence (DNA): TGTGCCAGCAACCTGGAGTTGTCCACCGGGGAGCTGTTTTTT.

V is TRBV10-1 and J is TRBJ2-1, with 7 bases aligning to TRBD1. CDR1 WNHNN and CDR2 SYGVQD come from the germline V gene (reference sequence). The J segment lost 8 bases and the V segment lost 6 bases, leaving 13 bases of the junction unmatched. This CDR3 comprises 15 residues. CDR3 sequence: CASSPVAGGRDEQFF. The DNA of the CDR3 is TGCGCCAGCAGCCCAGTTGCAGGGGGAAGGGATGAGCAGTTCTTC.

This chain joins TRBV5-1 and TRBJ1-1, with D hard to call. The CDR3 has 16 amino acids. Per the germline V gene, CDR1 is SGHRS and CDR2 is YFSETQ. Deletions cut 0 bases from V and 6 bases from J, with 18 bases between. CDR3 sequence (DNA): TGCGCCAGCAGCTTGGAGGTAGGCCGGGGAGGCTCTGAAGCTTTCTTT. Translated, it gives CASSLEVGRGGSEAFF.

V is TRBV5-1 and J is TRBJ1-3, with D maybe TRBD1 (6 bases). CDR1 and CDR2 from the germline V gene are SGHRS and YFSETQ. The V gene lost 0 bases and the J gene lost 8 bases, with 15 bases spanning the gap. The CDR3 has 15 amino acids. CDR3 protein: CASSLAVGGQDTIYF. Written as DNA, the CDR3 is TGCGCCAGCAGCTTGGCCGTCGGGGGGCAAGACACCATATATTTT.

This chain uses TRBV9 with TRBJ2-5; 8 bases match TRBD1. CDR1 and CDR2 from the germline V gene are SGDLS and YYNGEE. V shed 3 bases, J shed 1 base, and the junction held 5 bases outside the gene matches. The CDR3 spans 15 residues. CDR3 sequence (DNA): TGTGCCAGCAGCGAACGGACAGGGACCCAAGAGACCCAGTACTTC. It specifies CASSERTGTQETQYF.

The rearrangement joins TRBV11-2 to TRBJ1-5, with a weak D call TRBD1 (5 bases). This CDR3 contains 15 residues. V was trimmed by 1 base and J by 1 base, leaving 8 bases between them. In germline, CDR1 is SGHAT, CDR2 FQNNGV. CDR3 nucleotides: TGTGCCAGCAGCTTAGTGGGACGGAGCAATCAGCCCCAGCATTTT. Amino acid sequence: CASSLVGRSNQPQHF.

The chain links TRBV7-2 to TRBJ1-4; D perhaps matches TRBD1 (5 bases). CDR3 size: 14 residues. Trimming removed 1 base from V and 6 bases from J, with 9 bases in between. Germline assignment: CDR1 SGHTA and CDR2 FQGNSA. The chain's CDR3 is CASSLEGMDEKLFF. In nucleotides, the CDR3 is TGTGCCAGCAGCTTAGAGGGGATGGATGAAAAACTGTTTTTT.

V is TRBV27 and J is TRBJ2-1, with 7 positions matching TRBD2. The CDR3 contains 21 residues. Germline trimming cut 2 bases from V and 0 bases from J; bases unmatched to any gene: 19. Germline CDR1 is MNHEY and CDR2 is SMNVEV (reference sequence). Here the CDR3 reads CASSLPNPPSSSGRSYNEQFF. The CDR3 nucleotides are TGTGCCAGCAGTTTACCCAACCCCCCCTCGTCTAGCGGCCGCTCCTACAATGAGCAGTTCTTC.

The DNA for the CDR3 is TGTGCCAGCAGTGAAGTTTTCTCCTACAATGAGCAGTTCTTC. Protein: CASSEVFSYNEQFF. The chain has TRBV2 and TRBJ2-1; D unclear. There are 14 residues in the CDR3. V was pared by 1 base and J by 0 bases, with 4 bases between. Germline V gene data show CDR1 as SNHLY and CDR2 as FYNNEI.

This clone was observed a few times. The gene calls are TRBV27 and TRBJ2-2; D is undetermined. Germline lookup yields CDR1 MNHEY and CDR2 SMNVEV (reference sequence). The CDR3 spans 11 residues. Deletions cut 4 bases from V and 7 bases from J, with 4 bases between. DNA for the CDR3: TGTGCCAGCAGTTCCGACGGGGAGCTGTTTTTT. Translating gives CASSSDGELFF.

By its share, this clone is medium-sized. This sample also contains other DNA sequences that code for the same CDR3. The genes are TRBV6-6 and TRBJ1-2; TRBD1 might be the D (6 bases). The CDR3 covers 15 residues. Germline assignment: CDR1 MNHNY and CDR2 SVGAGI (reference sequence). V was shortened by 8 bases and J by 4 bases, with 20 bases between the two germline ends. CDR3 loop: CASWGAIFSRYGYTF. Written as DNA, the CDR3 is TGTGCCAGCTGGGGGGCTATTTTTAGCCGCTATGGCTACACCTTC.